The 23 T cell receptor beta chains below were found in one sample sequenced in a study of blood T cell repertoires in COVID-19. Profiled with immunoSEQ multiplex PCR; TCRdb holds only in-frame clones, not every one. The sample has under 400,000 clones; about nine tenths are singletons. The material sequenced was peripheral blood. The receptors come from an older woman with COVID-19, enrolled during active disease.

The chain combines TRBV5-4 with TRBJ2-5, with 10 nucleotides matching TRBD2. Trimming at V came to 3 bases and at J to 6 bases, leaving 11 bases not matched to a gene. There are 16 residues in the CDR3. The germline V gene encodes CDR1 SGHNT and CDR2 YYREEE (reference sequence). CDR3: CASSSQRGLASKTQYF. CDR3 DNA sequence: TGTGCCAGCAGCTCACAACGGGGACTAGCGTCAAAGACCCAGTACTTC.

The chain joins TRBV6-5 to TRBJ1-6; the D gene is possibly TRBD1 (5 bases). Germline values: CDR1 MNHEY, CDR2 SVGAGI. Trimming stripped 5 bases from V and 4 bases from J, with 12 bases between. The length of the CDR3 is 15 residues. The CDR3 here is CASSPDNFYNSPLHF. The CDR3 coding sequence is TGTGCCAGCAGTCCGGACAACTTTTATAATTCACCCCTCCACTTT.

This sequence joins TRBV29-1 and TRBJ1-6; TRBD1 is a possible D gene (5 bases). CDR1 SQVTM and CDR2 ANQGSEA come from the germline V gene. The CDR3 has 12 amino acids. The chain's CDR3 is CRGGAYNSPLHF. In DNA, the CDR3 is TGCAGGGGGGGGGCCTATAATTCACCCCTCCACTTT.

This clone was counted only a few times. The rearrangement joins TRBV18 to TRBJ1-1; D unresolved. The germline V gene encodes CDR1 KGHSH and CDR2 LQKENI. The CDR3 runs to 11 residues. V was cut by 6 bases and J by 8 bases, with 10 bases left in between. The CDR3 loop is CASSKLEEAFF. The DNA for the CDR3 is TGTGCCAGCTCGAAACTAGAGGAAGCTTTCTTT.

The chain recombines TRBV7-2 with TRBJ2-1, with 7 bases lining up with TRBD1. The J segment lost 7 bases and the V segment lost 4 bases, leaving 4 bases of the junction unmatched. This CDR3 comprises 13 residues. Germline CDR1 reads SGHTA; CDR2 reads FQGNSA. CDR3 sequence: CASSSGQRNEQFF. CDR3 sequence (DNA): TGTGCCAGCAGCTCGGGACAGAGGAATGAGCAGTTCTTC.

The V gene is TRBV5-1, the J gene TRBJ2-3; 7 bases agree with TRBD1. Per germline, CDR1 SGHRS and CDR2 YFSETQ. This CDR3 is 15 amino acids long. Trimming at V came to 0 bases and at J to 4 bases, leaving 5 bases not matched to a gene. The CDR3 loop reads CASSLGQGFADTQYF. The CDR3 coding sequence is TGCGCCAGCAGCTTGGGACAGGGCTTCGCAGATACGCAGTATTTT.

The chain recombines TRBV27 with TRBJ1-1; possible D gene TRBD1, 6 bases. Per germline, CDR1 MNHEY and CDR2 SMNVEV (reference sequence). There are 11 residues in the CDR3. V lost 5 bases, J lost 12 bases, and 13 bases lay in between. The DNA for the CDR3 is TGTGCCAGCAGTAACTACAGGGAAACTTTCTTT. Protein sequence: CASSNYRETFF.

The count of this clone is one. The genes are TRBV5-1 and TRBJ1-3; D not resolved. The germline V and J ends were trimmed by 4 bases and 0 bases, with 11 bases remaining between them. There are 15 residues in the CDR3. CDR1 and CDR2 (germline): SGHRS, YFSETQ. The CDR3, as DNA: TGCGCCAGCAGCCCCGGGTCCCCCTCTGGAAACACCATATATTTT. Translation gives CASSPGSPSGNTIYF. The full variable domain, in which reference TRBV5-1 and TRBJ1-3 provide the parts outside the CDR3, is KAGVTQTPRYLIKTRGQQVTLSCSPISGHRSVSWYQQTPGQGLQFLFEYFSETQRNKGNFPGRFSGRQFSNSRSEMNVSTLELGDSALYLCASSPGSPSGNTIYFGEGSWLTVV.

This rearrangement joins TRBV19 to TRBJ2-5; perhaps TRBD2 as D (6 bases). Germline V CDR1 and CDR2: LNHDA, SQIVND (reference sequence). The CDR3 spans 15 residues. V was pared by 4 bases and J by 7 bases, with 19 bases between. The CDR3 nucleotides read TGTGCCAGTAGTACCCGGGACTCGCCCGGGTGGACCCAGTACTTC. Its translation is CASSTRDSPGWTQYF.

V gene TRBV7-2 combines with J gene TRBJ1-1; 8 nucleotides align to TRBD1. Germline CDR1 reads SGHTA; CDR2 reads FQGNSA. Trimming at V came to 5 bases and at J to 1 base, leaving 9 bases not matched to a gene. The CDR3 is 16 amino acids. The CDR3: CASSPRDRLGNTEAFF. The CDR3 coding sequence is TGTGCCAGCAGCCCCCGGGACAGGCTCGGGAACACTGAAGCTTTCTTT.

The chain uses TRBV23-1 and TRBJ1-2; D remains unclear. TRBV23-1 has ORF status, its function being uncertain. This CDR3 has 15 amino acids. Trimming removed 2 bases from V and 0 bases from J, with 10 bases in between. The CDR3 is CASSQPGGSNYGYTF. The CDR3, as DNA: TGCGCCAGCAGTCAACCGGGAGGCTCTAACTATGGCTACACCTTC.

The V and J genes are TRBV10-3 and TRBJ2-7; TRBD1 aligns across 10 bases. Per the germline V gene, CDR1 is ENHRY and CDR2 is SYGVKD. This CDR3 comprises 15 residues. With 6 bases clipped from V and 5 bases from J, the junction kept 10 bases outside the gene matches. DNA for the CDR3: TGTGCCATCAGCCCGGGACAGGGGATTTCGCACGAGCAGTACTTC. This sequence encodes CAISPGQGISHEQYF.

This sequence joins TRBV7-2 and TRBJ2-7, with 10 bases fitting TRBD1. CDR1 and CDR2 from the germline V gene are SGHTA and FQGNSA. J gave up 2 bases and V 5 bases, and 6 bases lay outside the gene matches. The CDR3 covers 15 residues. The CDR3 sequence: CASSRGGQGPYEQYF. The CDR3 DNA reads as TGTGCCAGCAGCAGGGGGGGACAGGGGCCCTACGAGCAGTACTTC.

CDR3 sequence (DNA): TGTGCCAGCGCAGGGCACACTGAAGCTTTCTTT. This gives the protein CASAGHTEAFF. This chain uses TRBV2 with TRBJ1-1, with D possibly being TRBD1 (5 bases). The CDR3 is 11 residues long. CDR1 is SNHLY and CDR2 is FYNNEI in the germline V gene. Trimming removed 8 bases at V and 3 bases at J, with 7 bases between.

The J gene is TRBJ2-7, the V gene TRBV5-5; D unresolved. The V end was cut by 4 bases, the J end by 1 base, with 6 bases between. Germline loops: CDR1 SGHKS, CDR2 YYEKEE (reference sequence). The CDR3 consists of 12 residues. This CDR3 reads CASSDESYEQYF. As DNA, the CDR3 is TGTGCCAGCAGCGATGAGTCCTACGAGCAGTACTTC.

CDR3 loop: CASSQGQGGDTQYF. The CDR3, as DNA: TGCGCCAGCAGCCAGGGACAGGGTGGAGATACGCAGTATTTT. The chain carries TRBV4-1 and TRBJ2-3; the match to TRBD1 covers 9 bases. CDR1 and CDR2 from the germline V gene are MGHRA and YSYEKL. This CDR3 comprises 14 residues. The ends lost 3 bases at V and 5 bases at J; junction bases unmatched: 3.

V gene TRBV11-2 combines with J gene TRBJ1-1; 7 bases map to TRBD1. With V trimmed by 5 bases and J by 5 bases, 5 bases remained unmatched. The germline V gene has CDR1 SGHAT and CDR2 FQNNGV. This CDR3 region has 13 residues. Written as DNA, the CDR3 is TGTGCCAGCAGCCTAGCACAGGGGACTGAAGCTTTCTTT. Its protein is CASSLAQGTEAFF. Filled out from reference TRBV11-2 and TRBJ1-1, the complete variable domain reads EAGVAQSPRYKIIEKRQSVAFWCNPISGHATLYWYQQILGQGPKLLIQFQNNGVVDDSQLPKDRFSAERLKGVDSTLKIQPAKLEDSAVYLCASSLAQGTEAFFGQGTRLTVV.

This clone was recorded once. Here the CDR3 DNA reads TGTGCCAGCAGCTTTGAAGGGACAGGGAGGGCTTTCTTT. Residues: CASSFEGTGRAFF. This chain connects TRBV11-2 to TRBJ1-1, with TRBD1 matching 9 bases. This CDR3 comprises 13 residues. Germline V CDR1 and CDR2: SGHAT, FQNNGV. J lost 11 bases, V lost 3 bases, and 7 bases had no gene match.

This CDR3 reads CASSFDRKSYEQYF. For the CDR3, the DNA is TGTGCCAGCAGTTTCGACAGGAAATCCTACGAGCAGTACTTC. This sequence joins TRBV6-5 and TRBJ2-7, with D possibly TRBD1 on 6 matching bases. The V gene lost 4 bases and the J gene lost 1 base, with 11 bases spanning the gap. The V gene's germline CDR1 is MNHEY and CDR2 SVGAGI. The CDR3 has 14 amino acids.

The genes are TRBV6-1 and TRBJ2-7, with D perhaps matching TRBD2 (6 bases). Trimming shortened V by 0 bases and J by 2 bases, and 11 bases separated the two germline ends. Germline V gene data show CDR1 as MNHNS and CDR2 as SASEGT. The CDR3 is 15 amino acids. The CDR3, as DNA: TGTGCCAGCAGTGAAGCATGGACGGGAGCCTACGAGCAGTACTTC. Translating it yields CASSEAWTGAYEQYF.

The chain recombines TRBV19 with TRBJ2-3, with 7 bases identical to TRBD1. V gave up 5 bases and J gave up 1 base; unmatched junction bases: 12. The CDR3 length is 17 residues. The germline CDR1 and CDR2 sequences are LNHDA and SQIVND (reference sequence). CDR3 sequence reads: CASSPFPTGFGTDTQYF. CDR3 in DNA: TGTGCCAGTAGTCCATTCCCGACAGGGTTTGGCACAGATACGCAGTATTTT.

The V gene is TRBV29-1, the J gene TRBJ1-5; 8 nucleotides agree with TRBD1. CDR1 and CDR2 (germline): SQVTM, ANQGSEA. After removal of 7 bases from V and 7 bases from J, the junction contained 6 bases not matched to a gene. CDR3 length: 12 amino acids. For the CDR3, the DNA is TGCAGCGCTGGACAGGGAGACCAGCCCCAGCATTTT. This sequence encodes CSAGQGDQPQHF. The variable domain in full, completed from reference TRBV29-1 and TRBJ1-5, reads SAVISQKPSRDICQRGTSLTIQCQVDSQVTMMFWYRQQPGQSLTLIATANQGSEATYESGFVIDKFPISRPNLTFSTLTVSNMSPEDSSIYLCSAGQGDQPQHFGDGTRLSIL.

The chain recombines TRBV30 with TRBJ1-2, with a weak D call TRBD1 (6 bases). Germline CDR1 is GTSNPN and CDR2 is SVGIG (reference sequence). Trimming took 7 bases from V and 6 from J, leaving 15 bases between them. The CDR3 runs 12 residues. The CDR3 spells CASTGGVDGYTF. CDR3 coding DNA: TGTGCCTCGACAGGTGGCGTTGATGGCTACACCTTC.